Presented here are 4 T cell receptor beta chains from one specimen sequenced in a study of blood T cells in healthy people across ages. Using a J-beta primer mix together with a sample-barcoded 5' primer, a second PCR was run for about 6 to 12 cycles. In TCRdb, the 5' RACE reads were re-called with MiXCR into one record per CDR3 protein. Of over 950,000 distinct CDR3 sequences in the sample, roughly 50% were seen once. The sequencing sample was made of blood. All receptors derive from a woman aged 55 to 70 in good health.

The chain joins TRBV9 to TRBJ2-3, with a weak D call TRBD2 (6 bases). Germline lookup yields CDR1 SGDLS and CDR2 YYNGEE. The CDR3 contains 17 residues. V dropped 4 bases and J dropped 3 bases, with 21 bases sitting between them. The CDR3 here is CASSSSPHGSTTDTQYF. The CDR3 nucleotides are TGTGCCAGCAGCTCCAGTCCTCACGGGAGTACGACAGATACGCAGTATTTT. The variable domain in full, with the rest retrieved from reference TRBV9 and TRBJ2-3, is DSGVTQTPKHLITATGQRVTLRCSPRSGDLSVYWYQQSLDQGLQFLIQYYNGEERAKGNILERFSAQQFPDLHSELNLSSLELGDSALYFCASSSSPHGSTTDTQYFGPGTRLTVL.

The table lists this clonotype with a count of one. In DNA form, the CDR3 reads TGTGCCAGCAGTTCGGCGGGGAACACTGAAGCTTTCTTT. It specifies CASSSAGNTEAFF. The chain uses TRBV27 and TRBJ1-1, with D unclear. The V gene lost 4 bases and the J gene lost 1 base, with 7 bases spanning the gap. Germline V lookup: CDR1 MNHEY, CDR2 SMNVEV (reference sequence). The CDR3 has 13 residues.

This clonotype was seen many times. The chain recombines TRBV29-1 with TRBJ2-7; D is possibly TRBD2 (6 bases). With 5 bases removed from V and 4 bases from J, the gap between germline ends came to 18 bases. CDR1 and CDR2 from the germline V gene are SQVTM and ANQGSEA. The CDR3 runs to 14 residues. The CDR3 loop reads CSVSRRDPPYEQYF. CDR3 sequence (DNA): TGCAGCGTTTCTAGGAGGGATCCGCCTTACGAGCAGTACTTC.

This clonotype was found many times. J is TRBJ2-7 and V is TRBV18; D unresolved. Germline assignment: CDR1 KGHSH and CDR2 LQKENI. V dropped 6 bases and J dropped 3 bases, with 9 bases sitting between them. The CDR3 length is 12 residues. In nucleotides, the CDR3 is TGTGCCAGCTCCAAGACCGGCTACGAGCAGTACTTC. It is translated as CASSKTGYEQYF.